The sequence of this TCR beta chain was determined in a study of T cell repertoires in cytomegalovirus infection. This clonotype was seen a handful of times. Its antigen remains unidentified. TCRdb recomputed calls from the reads with MiXCR, one row per CDR3 protein. The sample contains approximately 590,000 distinct CDR3 sequences, 40% of which appear only once. Per germline, CDR1 SGHAT and CDR2 FQNNGV. V gave up 2 bases and J gave up 1 base, with 10 bases separating them. This CDR3 is built from 15 residues. The TCR originated in a human donor in good health (CMV status not recorded). Some clones in this sample may be carry-over from other donors' samples. V and J are TRBV11-2 and TRBJ2-3; D unclear. The sample was cultured PBMCs, taken from culture after CMV antigen stimulation. CDR3: CASSLIPGGTDTQYF. CDR3 nucleotide sequence: TGTGCCAGCAGCTTAATCCCGGGCGGCACAGATACGCAGTATTTT. The whole variable domain, remainder taken from reference TRBV11-2 and TRBJ2-3, is EAGVAQSPRYKIIEKRQSVAFWCNPISGHATLYWYQQILGQGPKLLIQFQNNGVVDDSQLPKDRFSAERLKGVDSTLKIQPAKLEDSAVYLCASSLIPGGTDTQYFGPGTRLTVL.